The 23 T cell receptor beta chains given below trace back to one sample, sequenced in a study of glioma-infiltrating T cells after dendritic cell vaccination. Method: immunoSEQ multiplex PCR; TCRdb's copy keeps in-frame clones and lacks some. Here the sample spans over 55,000 clones, approximately 81% being singletons. The material was blood, obtained before dendritic cell vaccination. These receptors came from a human donor with glioblastoma.

The chain couples TRBV4-3 to TRBJ1-1; 8 bases fit TRBD1. The CDR3 runs to 16 residues. J lost 4 bases, V lost 1 base, and 8 bases had no gene match. Per the germline V gene, CDR1 is LGHNA and CDR2 is YSLEER. The CDR3 reads CASSQVGQGGRTEAFF. CDR3 coding DNA: TGCGCCAGCAGCCAAGTAGGACAGGGCGGACGCACTGAAGCTTTCTTT.

V usage is TRBV5-1 and J usage is TRBJ1-2; 8 bases line up with TRBD1. V gave up 4 bases and J gave up 4 bases; unmatched junction bases: 6. The CDR3 loop spans 14 amino acids. The V gene's germline CDR1 is SGHRS and CDR2 YFSETQ. The CDR3 sequence: CASSKGQGSYGYTF. The CDR3 DNA sequence: TGCGCCAGCAGCAAAGGACAGGGCAGCTATGGCTACACCTTC.

CDR3 sequence: CSVEDDSGGLSYEQYF. The CDR3, as DNA: TGCAGCGTTGAAGATGACAGCGGGGGCCTCTCCTACGAGCAGTACTTC. V gene TRBV29-1 combines with J gene TRBJ2-7; 8 bases map to TRBD2. V gave up 0 bases and J gave up 0 bases; unmatched junction bases: 7. Per the germline V gene, CDR1 is SQVTM and CDR2 is ANQGSEA. This CDR3 comprises 16 residues.

By sample fraction, this clone is medium-sized (0.01 to 0.1%). The chain uses TRBV7-2 and TRBJ1-6; 7 bases are shared with TRBD1. This CDR3 has 14 residues. Germline V gene sequence: CDR1 SGHTA, CDR2 FQGNSA. With 6 bases clipped from V and 6 bases from J, the junction kept 5 bases outside the gene matches. DNA of the CDR3: TGTGCCAGCAGAGCAGGGGGATCTAATTCACCCCTCCACTTT. Protein: CASRAGGSNSPLHF.

This clone was observed a few times. The V and J genes are TRBV15 and TRBJ1-2; TRBD1 matches at 7 bases. The germline gives CDR1 LNHNV, CDR2 YYDKDF (reference sequence). J was trimmed by 6 bases and V by 0 bases; bases with no gene match: 16. There are 18 residues in the CDR3. This chain's CDR3 is CATSRDPGEGAVVDGYTF. The CDR3 DNA reads TGTGCCACCAGCAGAGATCCAGGTGAGGGGGCCGTTGTTGATGGCTACACCTTC.

The rearrangement joins TRBV15 to TRBJ2-1; TRBD2 agrees at 8 bases. Germline CDR1 LNHNV, CDR2 YYDKDF (reference sequence). Trimming cost V 3 bases and J 2 bases; bases outside gene matches: 6. This CDR3 has 16 amino acids. The CDR3 region is CATSRELAAPYNEQFF. In DNA, the CDR3 is TGTGCCACCAGCAGGGAACTAGCGGCGCCCTACAATGAGCAGTTCTTC.

The gene calls are TRBV30 and TRBJ2-7; the match to TRBD1 covers 8 bases. Unmatched junction bases numbered 4, after V lost 4 bases and J lost 5 bases. The CDR3 consists of 12 residues. Germline V gene sequence: CDR1 GTSNPN, CDR2 SVGIG (reference sequence). CDR3 DNA: TGTGCCTGGACCGGACAGGGTGACGAGCAGTACTTC. This sequence encodes CAWTGQGDEQYF.

The chain links TRBV14 to TRBJ1-2; unclear D gene. The germline V and J ends were trimmed by 4 bases and 4 bases, with 10 bases remaining between them. In germline, CDR1 is SGHDN, CDR2 FVKESK. CDR3 length: 13 amino acids. CDR3 DNA sequence: TGTGCCAGCAGCCCTAGCCCGAGCTATGGCTACACCTTC. Amino acid sequence: CASSPSPSYGYTF. The full variable domain, its missing parts supplied by reference TRBV14 and TRBJ1-2, is EAGVTQFPSHSVIEKGQTVTLRCDPISGHDNLYWYRRVMGKEIKFLLHFVKESKQDESGMPNNRFLAERTGGTYSTLKVQPAELEDSGVYFCASSPSPSYGYTFGSGTRLTVV.

Only a few counts were recorded for this clone. The rearrangement uses TRBV19 and TRBJ2-3, with D hard to call. Germline V gene lookup returns CDR1 LNHDA and CDR2 SQIVND (reference sequence). V was pared by 7 bases and J by 2 bases, with 13 bases between. This CDR3 has 14 amino acids. The CDR3 DNA sequence: TGTGCCAGTACTGTGTCCCAGAACACAGATACGCAGTATTTT. Its translation: CASTVSQNTDTQYF. Filled out from reference TRBV19 and TRBJ2-3, the complete variable domain reads DGGITQSPKYLFRKEGQNVTLSCEQNLNHDAMYWYRQDPGQGLRLIYYSQIVNDFQKGDIAEGYSVSREKKESFPLTVTSAQKNPTAFYLCASTVSQNTDTQYFGPGTRLTVL.

CDR3 residues: CASSLTQGASTEAFF. In nucleotides, the CDR3 is TGTGCCAGCAGCTTGACACAGGGGGCGAGCACTGAAGCTTTCTTT. The chain recombines TRBV11-2 with TRBJ1-1, with 9 bases matching TRBD1. The V gene end was trimmed by 3 bases and the J gene end by 4 bases; junction bases not matched to a gene: 6. The V gene's germline CDR1 is SGHAT and CDR2 FQNNGV. The CDR3 runs to 15 residues.

This clone was recorded once. The V gene is TRBV6-1, the J gene TRBJ1-1; D not certain. The CDR3 totals 19 residues. Trimming took 4 bases from V and 1 from J, leaving 25 bases between them. Germline V CDR1 and CDR2: MNHNS, SASEGT. CDR3 nucleotide sequence: TGTGCCAGCAGTGTCCTCCCTTTCAGGCTTACTAGGAGGAACACTGAAGCTTTCTTT. The encoded protein is CASSVLPFRLTRRNTEAFF.

This chain joins TRBV5-1 and TRBJ2-7, with D maybe TRBD1 (6 bases). Germline CDR1 reads SGHRS; CDR2 reads YFSETQ. Trimming removed 0 bases at V and 2 bases at J, with 12 bases between. This CDR3 comprises 15 residues. In DNA, the CDR3 is TGCGCCAGCAGCTTGGTAGGGCAGGGGCCCTACGAGCAGTACTTC. Translating it yields CASSLVGQGPYEQYF.

The chain uses TRBV2 and TRBJ1-1; tentative D call: TRBD1 (6 bases). The germline CDR1 and CDR2 sequences are SNHLY and FYNNEI. V shed 4 bases and J shed 4 bases, with 10 bases lying between them. The CDR3 is 13 amino acids. CDR3 DNA sequence: TGTGCCAGCAGTGGAGGGGGTAGCACTGAAGCTTTCTTT. It specifies CASSGGGSTEAFF. The entire variable domain, with the rest obtained from reference TRBV2 and TRBJ1-1, is as follows: EPEVTQTPSHQVTQMGQEVILRCVPISNHLYFYWYRQILGQKVEFLVSFYNNEISEKSEIFDDQFSVERPDGSNFTLKIRSTKLEDSAMYFCASSGGGSTEAFFGQGTRLTVV.

The rearrangement uses TRBV4-3 and TRBJ2-7; 8 bases line up with TRBD1. Germline CDR1 is LGHNA and CDR2 is YSLEER. V lost 2 bases, J lost 2 bases, and 11 bases stayed unmatched. This CDR3 has 17 amino acids. The CDR3 nucleotides are TGCGCCAGCAGCCAATTACTAACCGGGACAGGACCCTACGAGCAGTACTTC. It translates to CASSQLLTGTGPYEQYF.

The CDR3 DNA is TGTGCCAGCAGCGGGGGCAGGGGAGAGGGTGAGCAGTTCTTC. It translates to CASSGGRGEGEQFF. The gene calls are TRBV14 and TRBJ2-1, with D perhaps TRBD1 (6 bases). V shed 5 bases and J shed 9 bases, with 17 bases lying between them. CDR3 length: 14 residues. Germline CDR1 and CDR2: SGHDN and FVKESK.

The genes are TRBV7-2 and TRBJ1-1; TRBD1 agrees at 7 bases. The length of the CDR3 is 15 residues. The J segment lost 0 bases and the V segment lost 4 bases, leaving 5 bases of the junction unmatched. The germline V gene has CDR1 SGHTA and CDR2 FQGNSA. CDR3 nucleotide sequence: TGTGCCAGCAGCTCGGGGGACAGATTGAACACTGAAGCTTTCTTT. Translating gives CASSSGDRLNTEAFF. Based on the CDR3 plus reference TRBV7-2 and TRBJ1-1, the full variable domain is GAGVSQSPSNKVTEKGKDVELRCDPISGHTALYWYRQSLGQGLEFLIYFQGNSAPDKSGLPSDRFSAERTGGSVSTLTIQRTQQEDSAVYLCASSSGDRLNTEAFFGQGTRLTVV.

This clone has only a few counts. The V call is TRBV4-1, the J call TRBJ1-2, with 11 bases matching TRBD1. This CDR3 contains 18 residues. The V gene's germline CDR1 is MGHRA and CDR2 YSYEKL. Trimming cost V 6 bases and J 3 bases; bases outside gene matches: 15. The CDR3 reads CASSRTGGSTSAHYGYTF. In DNA form, the CDR3 reads TGCGCCAGCAGTCGGACAGGGGGCTCAACCTCGGCCCACTATGGCTACACCTTC.

The rearrangement links TRBV12-5 to TRBJ2-7; D is uncertain. V lost 5 bases and J lost 2, with 10 bases in between. The V gene's germline CDR1 is LGHNT and CDR2 FRNRAP. This CDR3 comprises 13 residues. CDR3 region: CASGQVPTYEQYF. The CDR3 DNA reads TGTGCTAGTGGTCAGGTGCCAACCTACGAGCAGTACTTC.

For the CDR3, the DNA is TGCGCCAGCAGCTTGGTTGAGGGCCCTAGCTCTGGAAACACCATATATTTT. Translating it yields CASSLVEGPSSGNTIYF. The rearrangement links TRBV5-1 to TRBJ1-3; D not certain. Germline V lookup: CDR1 SGHRS, CDR2 YFSETQ. Trimming shortened V by 0 bases and J by 0 bases, and 13 bases separated the two germline ends. CDR3 size: 17 residues.

The chain carries TRBV5-6 and TRBJ1-4, with 7 bases matching TRBD1. This CDR3 region has 14 residues. V gave up 2 bases and J gave up 6 bases; unmatched junction bases: 4. CDR1 and CDR2 from the germline V gene are SGHDT and YYEEEE. The CDR3 nucleotides are TGTGCCAGCAGCTTCCGGGACAGAGATGAAAAACTGTTTTTT. It translates to CASSFRDRDEKLFF.

This clone was detected a few times. The junction differs from germline at one of its ends, possibly a read error. The V gene is TRBV7-7, the J gene TRBJ2-2, with TRBD1 matching over 10 bases. CDR1 and CDR2 from the germline V gene are SSHAT and FNYEAQ (reference sequence). This CDR3 spans 14 amino acids. The CDR3 DNA is TGTGCTAGCAGCCGGGACAGGGGCACCGGGGAGCTGTTTTTT. Translation gives CASSRDRGTGELFF.

The rearrangement uses TRBV4-3 and TRBJ1-5, with TRBD1 identical over 10 bases. CDR3 length: 18 residues. Looked up from germline, CDR1 is LGHNA and CDR2 is YSLEER. V lost 0 bases to trimming and J lost 1 base; unmatched junction nucleotides: 6. CDR3 nucleotide sequence: TGCGCCAGCAGCCAAGATCGGACAGGGGGACTCAGCAATCAGCCCCAGCATTTT. It specifies CASSQDRTGGLSNQPQHF.

Turning to this clone: Within the sample, other DNA sequences also encode this same CDR3. The CDR3 loop reads CATSREGGEQPQHF. The CDR3 nucleotides read TGTGCCACCAGCAGAGAAGGGGGCGAACAGCCCCAGCATTTT. The chain carries TRBV15 and TRBJ1-5; 7 bases line up with TRBD1. Looked up from germline, CDR1 is LNHNV and CDR2 is YYDKDF (reference sequence). This CDR3 contains 14 residues. V lost 0 bases to trimming and J lost 7 bases; unmatched junction nucleotides: 3.